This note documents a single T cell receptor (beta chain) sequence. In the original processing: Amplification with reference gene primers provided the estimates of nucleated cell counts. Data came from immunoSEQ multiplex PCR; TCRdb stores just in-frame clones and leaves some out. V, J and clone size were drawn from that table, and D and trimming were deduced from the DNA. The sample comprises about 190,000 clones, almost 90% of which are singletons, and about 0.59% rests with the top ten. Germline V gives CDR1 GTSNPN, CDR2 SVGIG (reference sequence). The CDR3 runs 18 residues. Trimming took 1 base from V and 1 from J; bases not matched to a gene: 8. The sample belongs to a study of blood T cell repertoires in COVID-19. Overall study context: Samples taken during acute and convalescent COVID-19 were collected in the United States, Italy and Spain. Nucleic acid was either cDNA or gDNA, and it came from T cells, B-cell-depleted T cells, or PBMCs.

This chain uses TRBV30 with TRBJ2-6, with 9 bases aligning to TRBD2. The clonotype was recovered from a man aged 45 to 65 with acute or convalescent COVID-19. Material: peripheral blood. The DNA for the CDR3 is TGTGCCTGGAGTGACCCTAGCGGGGCAAGATCTGGGGCCAACGTCCTGACTTTC. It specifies CAWSDPSGARSGANVLTF.